This T cell receptor (beta chain) was obtained from a study of cytomegalovirus exposure and HLA in healthy donors. Across the study: Falling in the Caucasian-associated ancestry cluster were roughly 80% of approximately 410 genotyped donors.

It was with 60 Vbeta and 13 Jbeta primers that the PCR ran. The protocol was immunoSEQ multiplex PCR, while the TCRdb copy is restricted to in-frame clones and leaves out a portion. This table holds over 100,000 clones, 87% found once. Concerning this clone: Its antigen is unknown.

Study-wide results and caveats: The authors listed around 150 TCR beta chains as cytomegalovirus-associated.

The J segment lost 8 bases and the V segment lost 4 bases, leaving 11 bases of the junction unmatched. Germline CDR1 and CDR2: SGHVS and FQNEAQ. The CDR3 runs 15 residues. The sample was PBMCs. The chain has TRBV7-8 and TRBJ1-3; TRBD1 agrees at 7 bases. The sequence came from a woman in her twenties or thirties in good health and CMV-seronegative. This CDR3 reads CASSSDSSDRDTIYF. The CDR3 nucleotides are TGTGCCAGCAGCTCGGATAGTTCCGACAGGGACACCATATATTTT.